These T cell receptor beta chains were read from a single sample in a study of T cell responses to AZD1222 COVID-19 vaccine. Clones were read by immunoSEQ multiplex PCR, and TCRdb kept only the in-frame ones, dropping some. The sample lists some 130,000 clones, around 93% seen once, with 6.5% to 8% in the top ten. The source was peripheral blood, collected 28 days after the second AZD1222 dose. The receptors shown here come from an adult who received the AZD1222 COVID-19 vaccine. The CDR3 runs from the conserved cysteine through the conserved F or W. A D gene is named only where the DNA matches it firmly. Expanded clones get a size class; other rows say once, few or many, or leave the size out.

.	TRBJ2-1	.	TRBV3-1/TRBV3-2	TGTGCCAGCCGACTTTACAATGAGCAGTTCTTC	CASRLYNEQFF
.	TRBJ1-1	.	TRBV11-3	TGTGCCAGCAGCTTTGCGTACACTGAAGCTTTCTTT	CASSFAYTEAFF
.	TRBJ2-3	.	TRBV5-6	TGTGCCAGCAGCTTGACAGGGTCTCCAGATACGCAGTATTTT	CASSLTGSPDTQYF
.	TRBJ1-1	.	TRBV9	TGTGCCAGCAGCGTAGATCCCGACCGGGTCACTGAAGCTTTCTTT	CASSVDPDRVTEAFF
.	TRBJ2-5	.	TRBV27	TGTGCCAGCAGTCTTAATCAGGGGGGGGAGCAAGAGACCCAGTACTTC	CASSLNQGGEQETQYF
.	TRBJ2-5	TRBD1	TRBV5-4	TGTGCCAGCAGCTGGACAGGGGAAGAGACCCAGTACTTC	CASSWTGEETQYF
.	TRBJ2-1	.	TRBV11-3	TGTGCCAGCAGCTTCGGGGGCAATGAGCAGTTCTTC	CASSFGGNEQFF
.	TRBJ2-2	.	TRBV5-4	TGTGCCAGCAGCTTGGAACGCGGCACCGGGGAGCTGTTTTTT	CASSLERGTGELFF
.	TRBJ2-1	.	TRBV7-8	TGTGCCAGCAGCACCCCCCGACGACTCCCCCGTCCCTACAATGAGCAGTTCTTC	CASSTPRRLPRPYNEQFF
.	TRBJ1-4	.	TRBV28	TGTGCCAGCAGTATCAAACGGGACCTGGGTCCAACTAATGAAAAACTGTTTTTT	CASSIKRDLGPTNEKLFF
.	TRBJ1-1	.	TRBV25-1	TGTGCCAGCAGCCCCCGGGGGAACACTGAAGCTTTCTTT	CASSPRGNTEAFF
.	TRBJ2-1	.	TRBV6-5	TGTGCCAGCAGTTACTCACTAGAATACAATGAGCAGTTCTTC	CASSYSLEYNEQFF
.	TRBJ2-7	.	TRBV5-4	TGTGCCAGCAGCCCCGGAGGCGGACCATACGAGCAGTACTTC	CASSPGGGPYEQYF
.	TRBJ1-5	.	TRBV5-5	TGTGCCAGCAGCTTCATCTTGGGTCCGGCCTCAGAGCCCCAGCATTTT	CASSFILGPASEPQHF
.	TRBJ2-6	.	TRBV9	TGTGCCAGCAGCGCATCCCCCTCAGGGGCCGGGGCCAACGTCCTGACTTTC	CASSASPSGAGANVLTF
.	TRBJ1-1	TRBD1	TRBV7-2	TGTGCCAGCAGCTCACAGGGGAGGACTGAAGCTTTCTTT	CASSSQGRTEAFF
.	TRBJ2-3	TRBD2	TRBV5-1	TGCGCCAGCGCCCCAAGGACTAGCACCACAGATACGCAGTATTTT	CASAPRTSTTDTQYF
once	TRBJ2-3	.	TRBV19	TGTGCCAGTAGTATGAGGCCTGATAGCACAGATACGCAGTATTTT	CASSMRPDSTDTQYF
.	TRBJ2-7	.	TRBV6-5	TGTGCCAGCAGTTACCAAGCAGGGTTGTTTATGTACGAGCAGTACTTC	CASSYQAGLFMYEQYF
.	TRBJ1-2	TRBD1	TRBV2	TGTGCCAGCAACAGGGGGCATGGCTACACCTTC	CASNRGHGYTF
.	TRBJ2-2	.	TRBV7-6	TGTGCCAGCAGCTTTCTAGGGAACACCGGGGAGCTGTTTTTT	CASSFLGNTGELFF
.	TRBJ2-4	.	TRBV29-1	TGCAGCGTTCGTGACAGTCTGGCCAAAAACATTCAGTACTTC	CSVRDSLAKNIQYF
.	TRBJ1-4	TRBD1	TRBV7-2	TGTGCCAGCAGCTTGGACAGGGGTAGTGAAAAACTGTTTTTT	CASSLDRGSEKLFF
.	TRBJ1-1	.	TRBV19	TGTGCCAGTAGTCCTACCTCCGGGACAATGAACACTGAAGCTTTCTTT	CASSPTSGTMNTEAFF
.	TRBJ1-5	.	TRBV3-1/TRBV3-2	TGTGCCAGCAGCCAAGGGGGCCGTCAGCCCCAGCATTTT	CASSQGGRQPQHF
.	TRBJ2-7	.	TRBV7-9	TGTGCCAGCAGTCTGGGGTCCTACGAGCAGTACTTC	CASSLGSYEQYF
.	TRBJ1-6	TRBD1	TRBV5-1	TGCGCCAGCAGCTTATCCGGGACAGGTAATTCACCCCTCCACTTT	CASSLSGTGNSPLHF
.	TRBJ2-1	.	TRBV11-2	TGTGCCAGCAGCTCGGACCGTTATCACAATGAGCAGTTCTTC	CASSSDRYHNEQFF
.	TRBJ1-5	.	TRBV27	TGTGCCAGTAAAACAGGGTTTGGCAATCAGCCCCAGCATTTT	CASKTGFGNQPQHF
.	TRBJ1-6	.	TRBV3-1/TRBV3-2	TGTGCCAGCAGCCAATGCGGGGGGTGTGGTCGGTCACCCCTCCACTTT	CASSQCGGCGRSPLHF
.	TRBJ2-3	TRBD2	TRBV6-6	TGTGCCAGCAGTTACTCGATAGCGGGGGGGCCGGGTACGCAGTATTTT	CASSYSIAGGPGTQYF
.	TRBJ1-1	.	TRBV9	TGTGCCAGCAGCCCTCCCCGGGGGGTGGGCACTGAAGCTTTCTTT	CASSPPRGVGTEAFF
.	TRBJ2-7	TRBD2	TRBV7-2	TGTGCCAGCAGCTTAGATGGACTAGCAAGCTCCTACGAGCAGTACTTC	CASSLDGLASSYEQYF
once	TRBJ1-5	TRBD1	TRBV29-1	TGCAGCGTGGCCAGGGGGGAAAATCAGCCCCAGCATTTT	CSVARGENQPQHF
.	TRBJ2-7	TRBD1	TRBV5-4	TGTGCCAGCCGCCAACAGGGGGCAACCTACGAGCAGTACTTC	CASRQQGATYEQYF
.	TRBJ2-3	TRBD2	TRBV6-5	TGTGCCAGCAGTCGTCTAGCGGGGGGGGCAGATACGCAGTATTTT	CASSRLAGGADTQYF
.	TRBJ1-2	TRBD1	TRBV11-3	TGTGCCAGCAGCTTAGAAGGCTGGGGCAGGGGGAACAATGGCTACACCTTC	CASSLEGWGRGNNGYTF
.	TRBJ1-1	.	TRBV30	TGTGCCTGGAGTAACGGGGCGAACACTGAAGCTTTCTTT	CAWSNGANTEAFF
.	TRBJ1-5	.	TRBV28	TGTGCCAGCAGTTTTCCGGGACGGGATCAGCCCCAGCATTTT	CASSFPGRDQPQHF
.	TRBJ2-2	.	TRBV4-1	TGCGCCAGCAGCCCGGCGACAACCGGGGAGCTGTTTTTT	CASSPATTGELFF
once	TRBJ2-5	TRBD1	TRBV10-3	TGTGCCATCAGTGAGTCTTTGGGGACAGGAGTCCAAGAGACCCAGTACTTC	CAISESLGTGVQETQYF
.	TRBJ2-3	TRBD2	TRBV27	TGTGCCAGCCGAGCGGGGGGCACAGATACGCAGTATTTT	CASRAGGTDTQYF
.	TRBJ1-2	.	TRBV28	TGTGCCAGCAGAGATTGGGGCTATGGCTACACCTTC	CASRDWGYGYTF
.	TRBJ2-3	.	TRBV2	TGTGCCAGCAGTGAAGAACGAAGTAGCAAAGATACGCAGTATTTT	CASSEERSSKDTQYF
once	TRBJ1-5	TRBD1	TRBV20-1	TGCAGTGCTAGTACCGGGACAGCGTTCAATCAGCCCCAGCATTTT	CSASTGTAFNQPQHF
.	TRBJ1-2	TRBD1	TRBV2	TGTGCCAGCAGCCCGGGACAGCAAGACTATGGCTACACCTTC	CASSPGQQDYGYTF
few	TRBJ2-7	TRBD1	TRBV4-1	TGCGCCAGCAGCGCCGGGACAGGATCCTACGAGCAGTACTTC	CASSAGTGSYEQYF
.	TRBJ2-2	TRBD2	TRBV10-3	TGTGCCATCAGTGACGAACTAGCGGCGACCGGGGAGCTGTTTTTT	CAISDELAATGELFF
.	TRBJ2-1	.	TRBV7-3	TGTGCCAGCAGCATACAGGGTGGGGACTCCTACAATGAGCAGTTCTTC	CASSIQGGDSYNEQFF
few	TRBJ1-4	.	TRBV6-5	TGTGCCAGCAGTCGGAGTACGGGTGAAAAACTGTTTTTT	CASSRSTGEKLFF
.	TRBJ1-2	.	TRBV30	TGTGCCTGGAGTCCGGGAAGGGGCTACACCTTC	CAWSPGRGYTF
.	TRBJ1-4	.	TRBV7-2	TGTGCCAGCAGCTTAATGCCCGGTGAGGGACTGTTTTTT	CASSLMPGEGLFF
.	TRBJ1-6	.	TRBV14	TGTGCCAGCAGCCTCGGACGGGATAATTCACCCCTCCACTTT	CASSLGRDNSPLHF
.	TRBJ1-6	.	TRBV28	TGTGCCAGCAGCCAGGGGTTATCGTATAATTCACCCCTCCACTTT	CASSQGLSYNSPLHF
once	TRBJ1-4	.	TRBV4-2	TGTGCCAGCAGCCCCGGGGATAATGAAAAACTGTTTTTT	CASSPGDNEKLFF
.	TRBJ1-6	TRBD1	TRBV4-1	TGCGCCTCAAAAACAGGGGGCGCGAGTTCACCCCTCCACTTT	CASKTGGASSPLHF